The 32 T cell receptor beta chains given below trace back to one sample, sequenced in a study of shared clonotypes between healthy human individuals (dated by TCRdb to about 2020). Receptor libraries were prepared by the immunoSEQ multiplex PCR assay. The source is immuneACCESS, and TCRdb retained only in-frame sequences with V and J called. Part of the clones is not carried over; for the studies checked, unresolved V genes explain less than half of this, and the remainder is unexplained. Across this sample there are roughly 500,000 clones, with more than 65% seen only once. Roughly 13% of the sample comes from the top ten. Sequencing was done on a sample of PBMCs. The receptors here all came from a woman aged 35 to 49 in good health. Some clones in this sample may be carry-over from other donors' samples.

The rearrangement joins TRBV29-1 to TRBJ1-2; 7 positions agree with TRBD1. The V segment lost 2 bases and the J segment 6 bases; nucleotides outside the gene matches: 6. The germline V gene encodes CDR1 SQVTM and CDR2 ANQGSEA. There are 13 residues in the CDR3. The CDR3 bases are TGCAGCGTTGAAACCCAGGACAGGAATGGCTACACCTTC. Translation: CSVETQDRNGYTF.

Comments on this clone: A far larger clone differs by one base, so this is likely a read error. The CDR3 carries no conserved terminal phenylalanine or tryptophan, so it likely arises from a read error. The CDR3 DNA reads as TGTGCCAGCAGACTAGGGTCAGCCTACGAGCAGTACTTA. This codes for CASRLGSAYEQYL. The chain uses TRBV11-2 and TRBJ2-7; a possible D gene is TRBD2 (5 bases). CDR1 is SGHAT and CDR2 is FQNNGV in the germline V gene. The CDR3 contains 13 residues. Between the trimmed V and J ends, which lost 6 bases and 2 bases, there was a span of 11 bases.

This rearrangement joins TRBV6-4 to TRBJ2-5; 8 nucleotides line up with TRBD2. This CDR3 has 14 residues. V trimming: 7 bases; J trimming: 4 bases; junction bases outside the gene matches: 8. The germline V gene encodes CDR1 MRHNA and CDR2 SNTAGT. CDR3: CASTGSGSPETQYF. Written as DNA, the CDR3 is TGTGCCAGCACCGGAAGCGGGAGCCCAGAGACCCAGTACTTC.

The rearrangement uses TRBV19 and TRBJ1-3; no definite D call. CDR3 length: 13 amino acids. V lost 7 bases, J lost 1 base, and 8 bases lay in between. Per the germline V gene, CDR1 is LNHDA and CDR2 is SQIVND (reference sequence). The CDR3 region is CASTDPSGNTIYF. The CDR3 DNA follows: TGTGCCAGTACTGATCCGTCTGGAAACACCATATATTTT.

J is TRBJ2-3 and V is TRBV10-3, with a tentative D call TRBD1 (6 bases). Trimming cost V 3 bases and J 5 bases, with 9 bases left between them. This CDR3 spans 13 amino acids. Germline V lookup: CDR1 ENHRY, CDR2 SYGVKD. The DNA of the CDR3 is TGTGCCATCAGTGAACCAGGGGTAGATACGCAGTATTTT. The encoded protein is CAISEPGVDTQYF.

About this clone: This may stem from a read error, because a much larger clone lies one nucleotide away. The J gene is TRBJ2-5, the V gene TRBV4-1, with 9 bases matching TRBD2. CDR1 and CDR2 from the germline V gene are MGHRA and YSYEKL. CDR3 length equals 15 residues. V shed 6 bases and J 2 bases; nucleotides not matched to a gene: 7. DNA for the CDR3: TGCGCCAGCAGATCACGAACTAGCGGGCAAGAGACCCAGTACTTC. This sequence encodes CASRSRTSGQETQYF.

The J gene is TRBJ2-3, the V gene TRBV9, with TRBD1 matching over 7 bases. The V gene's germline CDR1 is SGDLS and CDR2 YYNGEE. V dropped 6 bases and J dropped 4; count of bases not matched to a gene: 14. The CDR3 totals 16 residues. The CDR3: CASNQRGHDSADTQYF. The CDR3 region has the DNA TGTGCCAGCAACCAAAGGGGGCATGACTCGGCAGATACGCAGTATTTT.

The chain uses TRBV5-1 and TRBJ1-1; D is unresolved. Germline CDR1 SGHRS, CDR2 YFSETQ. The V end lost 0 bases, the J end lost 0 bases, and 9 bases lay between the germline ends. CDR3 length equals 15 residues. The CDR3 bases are TGCGCCAGCAGCTTGGTAGGTTCGGTGAACACTGAAGCTTTCTTT. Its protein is CASSLVGSVNTEAFF.

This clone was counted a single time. CDR3 nucleotides: TGTGCCAGCAGCGGGACTAGCGGTAGCACAGATACGCAGTATTTT. This gives the protein CASSGTSGSTDTQYF. The chain carries TRBV9 and TRBJ2-3, with 10 bases identical to TRBD2. This CDR3 is built from 15 residues. Germline-derived CDR1 and CDR2 are SGDLS and YYNGEE. Trimming removed 3 bases from V and 0 bases from J; junction bases left unmatched: 1.

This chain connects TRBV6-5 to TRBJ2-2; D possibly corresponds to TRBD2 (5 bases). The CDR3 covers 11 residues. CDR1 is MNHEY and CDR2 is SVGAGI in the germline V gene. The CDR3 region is CGEPDTGELFF. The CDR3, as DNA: TGTGGGGAGCCTGACACCGGGGAGCTGTTTTTT.

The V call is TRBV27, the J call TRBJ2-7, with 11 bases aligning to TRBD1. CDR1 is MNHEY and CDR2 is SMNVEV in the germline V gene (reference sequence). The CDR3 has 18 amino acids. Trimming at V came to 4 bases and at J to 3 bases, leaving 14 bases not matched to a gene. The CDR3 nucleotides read TGTGCCAGCAGTTACGGGACAGGGGGGGAATGGGGCTACTACGAGCAGTACTTC. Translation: CASSYGTGGEWGYYEQYF.

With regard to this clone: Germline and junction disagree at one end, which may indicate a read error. The CDR3 coding sequence is TGTGCCAGCAGTTCCTCATCAATTAGCGGGGCCTCAGTTTGG. This encodes CASSSSSISGASVW. J is TRBJ2-3 and V is TRBV6-5; 8 bases fit TRBD2. The germline V gene encodes CDR1 MNHEY and CDR2 SVGAGI. This CDR3 region has 14 residues.

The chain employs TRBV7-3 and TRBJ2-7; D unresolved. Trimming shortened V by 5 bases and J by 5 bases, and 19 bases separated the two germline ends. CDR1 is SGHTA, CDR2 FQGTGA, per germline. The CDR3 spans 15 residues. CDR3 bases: TGTGCCAGCAGCCGTTTCGGACGGCTACCCGACGAGCAGTACTTC. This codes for CASSRFGRLPDEQYF.

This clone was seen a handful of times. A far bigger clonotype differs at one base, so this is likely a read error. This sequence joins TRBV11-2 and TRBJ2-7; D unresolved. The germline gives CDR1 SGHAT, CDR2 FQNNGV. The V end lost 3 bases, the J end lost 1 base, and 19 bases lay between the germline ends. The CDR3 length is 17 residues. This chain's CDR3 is CASSFTCDTTRSYEQYF. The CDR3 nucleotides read TGTGCCAGCAGCTTCACATGTGACACCACCCGATCCTACGAGCAGTACTTC.

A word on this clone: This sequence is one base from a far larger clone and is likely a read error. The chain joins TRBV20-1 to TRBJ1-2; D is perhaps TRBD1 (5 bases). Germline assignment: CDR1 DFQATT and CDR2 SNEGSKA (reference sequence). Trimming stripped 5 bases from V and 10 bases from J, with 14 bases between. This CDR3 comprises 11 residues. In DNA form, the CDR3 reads TGCAGTGCTGAAGGGGAGCGACTCTACACCTTC. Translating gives CSAEGERLYTF.

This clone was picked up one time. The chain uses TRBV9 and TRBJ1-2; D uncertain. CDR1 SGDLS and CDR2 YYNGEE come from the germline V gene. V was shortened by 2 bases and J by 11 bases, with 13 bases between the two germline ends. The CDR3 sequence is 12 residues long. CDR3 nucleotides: TGTGCCAGCAGCGTCGTGGGGATTGGTTACACCTTC. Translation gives CASSVVGIGYTF. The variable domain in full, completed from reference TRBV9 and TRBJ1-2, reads DSGVTQTPKHLITATGQRVTLRCSPRSGDLSVYWYQQSLDQGLQFLIQYYNGEERAKGNILERFSAQQFPDLHSELNLSSLELGDSALYFCASSVVGIGYTFGSGTRLTVV.

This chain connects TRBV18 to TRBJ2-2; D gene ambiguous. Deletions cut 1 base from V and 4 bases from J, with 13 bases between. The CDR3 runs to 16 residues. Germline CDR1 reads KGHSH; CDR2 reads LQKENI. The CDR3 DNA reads TGTGCCAGCTCACCACTCCCGGTTTCGGGCACCGGGGAGCTGTTTTTT. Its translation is CASSPLPVSGTGELFF. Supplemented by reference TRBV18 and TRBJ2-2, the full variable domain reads NAGVMQNPRHLVRRRGQEARLRCSPMKGHSHVYWYRQLPEEGLKFMVYLQKENIIDESGMPKERFSAEFPKEGPSILRIQQVVRGDSAAYFCASSPLPVSGTGELFFGEGSRLTVL.

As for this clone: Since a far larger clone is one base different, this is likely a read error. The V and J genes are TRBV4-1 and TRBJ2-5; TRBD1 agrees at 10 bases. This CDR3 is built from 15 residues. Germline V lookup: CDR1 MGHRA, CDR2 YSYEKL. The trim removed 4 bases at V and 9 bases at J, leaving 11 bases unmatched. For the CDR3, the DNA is TGCGCCAGCAGCCTTGCGACAGGGGGCGTGGAGGCCCAGTACTTC. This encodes CASSLATGGVEAQYF.

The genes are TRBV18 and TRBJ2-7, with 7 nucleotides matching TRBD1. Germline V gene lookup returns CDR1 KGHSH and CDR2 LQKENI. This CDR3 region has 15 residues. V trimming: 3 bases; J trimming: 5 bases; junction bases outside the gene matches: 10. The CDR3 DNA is TGTGCCAGCTCACCCTCAGGGGGTATTGTTCACGAGCAGTACTTC. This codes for CASSPSGGIVHEQYF.

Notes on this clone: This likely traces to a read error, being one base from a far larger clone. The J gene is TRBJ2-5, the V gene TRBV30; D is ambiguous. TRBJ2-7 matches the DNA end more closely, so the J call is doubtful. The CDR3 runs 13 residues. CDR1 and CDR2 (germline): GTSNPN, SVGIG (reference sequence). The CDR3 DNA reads TGTGCCTGGAGTAGAGGACGGCTCTACGAGCAGTACTTC. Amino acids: CAWSRGRLYEQYF.

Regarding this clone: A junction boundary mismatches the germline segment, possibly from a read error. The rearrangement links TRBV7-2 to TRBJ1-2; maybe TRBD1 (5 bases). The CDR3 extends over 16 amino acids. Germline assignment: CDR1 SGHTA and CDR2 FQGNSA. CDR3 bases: TGTGCCAGCCGCTTAGAGTTGGTAGGGGAGGGCTATGGCTACACCTTC. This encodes CASRLELVGEGYGYTF.

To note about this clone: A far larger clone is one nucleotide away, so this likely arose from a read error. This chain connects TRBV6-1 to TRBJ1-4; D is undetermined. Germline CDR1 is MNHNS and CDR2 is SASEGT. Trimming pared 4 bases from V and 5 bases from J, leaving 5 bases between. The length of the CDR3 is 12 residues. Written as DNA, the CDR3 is TGTGCCAGCAGTGGGCAGAATGAAAAACTGTTTTTT. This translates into CASSGQNEKLFF.

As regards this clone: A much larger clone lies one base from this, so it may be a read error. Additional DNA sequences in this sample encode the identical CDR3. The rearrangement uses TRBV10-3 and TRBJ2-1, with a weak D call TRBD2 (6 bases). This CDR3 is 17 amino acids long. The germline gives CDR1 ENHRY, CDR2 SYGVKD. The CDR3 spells CAISESEGNPRSNEQFF. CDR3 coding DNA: TGCGCCATCAGTGAGTCGGAGGGGAACCCACGGTCGAATGAGCAGTTCTTC.

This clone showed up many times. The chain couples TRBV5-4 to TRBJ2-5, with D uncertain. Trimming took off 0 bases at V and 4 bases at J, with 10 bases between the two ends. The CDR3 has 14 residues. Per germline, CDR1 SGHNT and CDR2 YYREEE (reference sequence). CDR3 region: CASSLGRRGETQYF. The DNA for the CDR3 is TGTGCCAGCAGCTTGGGGCGGAGAGGAGAGACCCAGTACTTC.

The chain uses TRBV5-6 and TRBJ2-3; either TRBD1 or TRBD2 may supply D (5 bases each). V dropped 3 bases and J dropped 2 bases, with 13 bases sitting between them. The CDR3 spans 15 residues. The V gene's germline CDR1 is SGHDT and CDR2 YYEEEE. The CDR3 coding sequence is TGTGCCAGCAGCTCCCCGGCAGGGACCACAGATACGCAGTATTTT. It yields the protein CASSSPAGTTDTQYF.

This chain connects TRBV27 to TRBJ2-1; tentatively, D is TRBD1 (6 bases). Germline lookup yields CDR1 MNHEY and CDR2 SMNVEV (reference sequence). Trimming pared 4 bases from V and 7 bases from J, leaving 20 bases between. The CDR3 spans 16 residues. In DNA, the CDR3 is TGTGCCAGCAGTTCACTATCCAGGGGTGTCTGGAATGAGCAGTTCTTC. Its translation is CASSSLSRGVWNEQFF.

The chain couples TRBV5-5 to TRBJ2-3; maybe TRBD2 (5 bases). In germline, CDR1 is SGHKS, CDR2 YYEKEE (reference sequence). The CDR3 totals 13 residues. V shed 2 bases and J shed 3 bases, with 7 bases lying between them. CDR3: CASSFEGTDTQYF. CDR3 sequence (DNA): TGTGCCAGCAGCTTCGAGGGAACAGATACGCAGTATTTT.

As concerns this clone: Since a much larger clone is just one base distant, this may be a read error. Here the CDR3 DNA reads TGTGCCAGCAGTCCTAGCACTTCCTACGAGCAGTACTTC. Amino acids: CASSPSTSYEQYF. This chain joins TRBV25-1 and TRBJ2-7; maybe TRBD2 (5 bases). Trimming took off 5 bases at V and 1 base at J, with 9 bases between the two ends. Germline V CDR1 and CDR2: MGHDK, SYGVNS. This CDR3 has 13 amino acids.

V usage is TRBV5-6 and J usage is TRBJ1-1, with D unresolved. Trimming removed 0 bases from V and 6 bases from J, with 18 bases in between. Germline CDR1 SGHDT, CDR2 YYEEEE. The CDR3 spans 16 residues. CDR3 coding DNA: TGTGCCAGCAGCTTGGCCCGGGCAGAGAAGAGGTCTGAAGCTTTCTTT. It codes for CASSLARAEKRSEAFF.

The CDR3 region has the DNA TGTGCCAGCAGCCCCGGGACAGGGTTTTTGAACACTGAAGCTTTCTTT. Protein sequence: CASSPGTGFLNTEAFF. The chain employs TRBV5-4 and TRBJ1-1, with 9 bases aligning to TRBD1. This CDR3 has 16 residues. V shed 4 bases and J 0 bases; nucleotides not matched to a gene: 7. Per the germline V gene, CDR1 is SGHNT and CDR2 is YYREEE (reference sequence).

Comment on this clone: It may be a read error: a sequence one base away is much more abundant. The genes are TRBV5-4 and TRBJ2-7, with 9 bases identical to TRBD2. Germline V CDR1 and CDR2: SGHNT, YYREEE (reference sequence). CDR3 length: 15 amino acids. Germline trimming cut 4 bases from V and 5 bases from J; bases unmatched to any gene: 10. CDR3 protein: CASSLSGSGGHEQYF. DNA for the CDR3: TGTGCCAGCAGCCTGTCGGGTAGCGGGGGTCACGAGCAGTACTTC.

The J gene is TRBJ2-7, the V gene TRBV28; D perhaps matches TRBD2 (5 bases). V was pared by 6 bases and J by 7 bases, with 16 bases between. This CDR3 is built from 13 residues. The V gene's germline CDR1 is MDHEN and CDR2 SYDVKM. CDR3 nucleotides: TGTGCCAGCAGCCCTAGTTCCGGGATTGAGCAGTACTTC. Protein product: CASSPSSGIEQYF.